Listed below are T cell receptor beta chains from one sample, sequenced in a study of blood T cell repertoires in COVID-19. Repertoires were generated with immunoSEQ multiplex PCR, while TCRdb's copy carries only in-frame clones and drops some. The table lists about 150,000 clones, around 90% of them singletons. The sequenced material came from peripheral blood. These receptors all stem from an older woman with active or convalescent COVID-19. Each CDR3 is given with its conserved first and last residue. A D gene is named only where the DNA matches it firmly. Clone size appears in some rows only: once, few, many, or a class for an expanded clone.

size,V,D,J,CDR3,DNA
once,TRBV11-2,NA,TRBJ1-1,CASSPRVGHTEAFF,TGTGCCAGCAGCCCCAGGGTAGGGCATACTGAAGCTTTCTTT
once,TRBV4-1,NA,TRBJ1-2,CASSGAVYGYTF,TGCGCCAGCAGCGGGGCAGTTTATGGCTACACCTTC
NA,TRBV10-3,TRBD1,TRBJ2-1,CAIKRGQDNEQFF,TGTGCCATCAAGAGGGGACAGGACAATGAGCAGTTCTTC
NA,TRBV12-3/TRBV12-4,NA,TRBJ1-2,CASSFAGDSGYTF,TGTGCCAGCAGTTTTGCAGGGGATAGTGGCTACACCTTC
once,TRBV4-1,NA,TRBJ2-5,CASSQDRGPAFQETQYF,TGCGCCAGCAGCCAAGATCGAGGTCCAGCGTTCCAAGAGACCCAGTACTTC
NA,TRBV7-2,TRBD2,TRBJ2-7,CASSQGLAGFYEQYF,TGTGCCAGCTCCCAAGGACTAGCGGGTTTCTACGAGCAGTACTTC
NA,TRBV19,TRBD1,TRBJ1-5,CASHRDRASNQPQHF,TGTGCCAGCCACAGGGACAGGGCCAGCAATCAGCCCCAGCATTTT
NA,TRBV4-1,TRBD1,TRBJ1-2,CASSQEATGVLYGYTF,TGCGCCAGCAGCCAAGAAGCAACAGGGGTTCTCTATGGCTACACCTTC
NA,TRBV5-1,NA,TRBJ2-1,CASSTRQLNEQFF,TGCGCCAGCAGCACCCGACAGTTGAATGAGCAGTTCTTC
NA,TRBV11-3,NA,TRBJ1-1,CASSYGSNTEAFF,TGTGCCAGCAGCTACGGGTCGAACACTGAAGCTTTCTTT
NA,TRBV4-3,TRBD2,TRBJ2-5,CASSQGLAAVQETQYF,TGCGCCAGCAGCCAAGGTCTAGCGGCGGTACAAGAGACCCAGTACTTC
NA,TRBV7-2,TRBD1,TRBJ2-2,CASSSLGTVNTGELFF,TGTGCCAGCAGCTCTCTCGGGACAGTGAACACCGGGGAGCTGTTTTTT
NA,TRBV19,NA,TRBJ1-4,CASSRRQGGFAEKLFF,TGTGCCAGTAGTAGGCGCCAGGGAGGCTTTGCTGAAAAACTGTTTTTT
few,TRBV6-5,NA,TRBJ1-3,CASSYQGSLDGNTIYF,TGTGCCAGCAGTTATCAGGGCTCCTTGGATGGAAACACCATATATTTT
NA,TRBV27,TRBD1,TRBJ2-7,CASSPGQGGVEQYF,TGTGCCAGCAGTCCGGGACAGGGTGGCGTCGAGCAGTACTTC
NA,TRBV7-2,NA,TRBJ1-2,CASRPHQGSPNYGYTF,TGTGCCAGCAGACCCCATCAGGGCAGCCCTAACTATGGCTACACCTTC
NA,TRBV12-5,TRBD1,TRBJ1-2,CASGTGVQGANTF,TGTGCTAGTGGCACCGGCGTACAGGGGGCGAATACCTTC
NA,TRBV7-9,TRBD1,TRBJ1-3,CASSLLPTGDGNTIYF,TGTGCCAGCAGCTTACTCCCTACAGGGGACGGAAACACCATATATTTT
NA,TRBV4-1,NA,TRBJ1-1,CASSQGITGINTEAFF,TGCGCCAGCAGCCAAGGGATCACAGGGATAAACACTGAAGCTTTCTTT
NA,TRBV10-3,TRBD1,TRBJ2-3,CAISESRTGITDTQYF,TGTGCCATCAGTGAGTCGAGGACAGGAATTACAGATACGCAGTATTTT
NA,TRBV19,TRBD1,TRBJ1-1,CASSGTGLGNAEAFF,TGTGCCAGTAGCGGGACAGGCTTGGGCAACGCTGAAGCTTTCTTT
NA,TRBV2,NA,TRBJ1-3,CASSALGARNTIYF,TGTGCCAGCAGTGCCTTGGGAGCTCGAAACACCATATATTTT
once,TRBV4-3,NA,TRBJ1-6,CASSQGTEDSPLHF,TGCGCCAGCAGCCAAGGGACGGAGGATTCGCCCCTCCACTTT
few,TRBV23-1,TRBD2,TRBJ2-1,CASSSSGGGRDNEQFF,TGCGCCAGCAGTTCCTCTGGGGGTGGGAGGGACAATGAGCAGTTCTTC
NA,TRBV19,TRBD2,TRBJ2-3,CAARPSGGTDTQYF,TGTGCCGCGAGACCTAGCGGCGGCACAGATACGCAGTATTTT
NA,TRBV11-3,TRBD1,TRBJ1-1,CASSFTGESTEAFF,TGTGCCAGCAGCTTTACAGGGGAGAGCACTGAAGCTTTCTTT
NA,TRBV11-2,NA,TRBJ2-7,CASSRSFTNIRYEQYF,TGTGCCAGCAGCCGCAGTTTCACGAATATCCGCTACGAGCAGTACTTC
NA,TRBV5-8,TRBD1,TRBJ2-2,CASSTPVGQGKSRELFF,TGTGCCAGCAGCACTCCCGTGGGACAGGGGAAATCCCGGGAGCTGTTTTTT
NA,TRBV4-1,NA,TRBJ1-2,CASSPPRTDSYYGYTF,TGCGCCAGCAGCCCCCCGAGGACAGATAGCTACTATGGCTACACCTTC
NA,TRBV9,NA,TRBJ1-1,CASSSRGGVNTEAFF,TGTGCCAGCAGCTCGAGGGGCGGGGTGAACACTGAAGCTTTCTTT
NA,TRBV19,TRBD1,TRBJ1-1,CASKTGGAGKNTEAFF,TGTGCCAGTAAGACAGGGGGCGCAGGGAAGAACACTGAAGCTTTCTTT
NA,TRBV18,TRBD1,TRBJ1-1,CASHLRQGMNTEAFF,TGTGCCAGCCATCTGAGACAGGGAATGAACACTGAAGCTTTCTTT
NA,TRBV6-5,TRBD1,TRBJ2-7,CASSYSTGSDEQYF,TGTGCCAGCAGTTACTCGACAGGGTCTGACGAGCAGTACTTC
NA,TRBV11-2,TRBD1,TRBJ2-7,CASSLNPRKPGQGCEQYF,TGTGCCAGCAGCTTAAACCCCCGGAAGCCCGGACAGGGTTGCGAGCAGTACTTC
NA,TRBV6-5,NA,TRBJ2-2,CAGGLTGELFF,TGTGCCGGTGGACTCACCGGGGAGCTGTTTTTT
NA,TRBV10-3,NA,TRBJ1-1,CAISAEGNTEAFF,TGTGCCATCAGTGCTGAGGGGAACACTGAAGCTTTCTTT
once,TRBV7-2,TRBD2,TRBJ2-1,CASSLASETSGVNEQFF,TGTGCCAGCAGCTTAGCGTCAGAGACTAGCGGGGTTAATGAGCAGTTCTTC
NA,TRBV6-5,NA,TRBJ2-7,CASSYARTHEQYF,TGTGCCAGCAGTTACGCGCGAACCCACGAGCAGTACTTC
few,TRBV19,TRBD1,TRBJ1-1,CASSTRGTENTEAFF,TGTGCCAGTAGTACCCGTGGGACAGAGAACACTGAAGCTTTCTTT
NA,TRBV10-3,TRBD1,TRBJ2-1,CAISESTGEDEQFF,TGTGCCATCAGTGAGTCGACAGGGGAGGATGAGCAGTTCTTC
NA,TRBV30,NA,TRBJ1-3,CAWSAKRVQGRGGNTIYF,TGTGCCTGGAGTGCGAAGAGGGTCCAGGGGCGAGGTGGAAACACCATATATTTT
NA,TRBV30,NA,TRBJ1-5,CAWSVGGSNQPQHF,TGTGCCTGGAGTGTAGGCGGCAGCAATCAGCCCCAGCATTTT
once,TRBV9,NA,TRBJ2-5,CASSAGPEGETQYF,TGTGCCAGCAGCGCGGGGCCGGAGGGTGAGACCCAGTACTTC
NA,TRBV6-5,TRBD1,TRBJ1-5,CASRAGGSGNQPQHF,TGTGCCAGCAGAGCAGGGGGGTCTGGTAATCAGCCCCAGCATTTT
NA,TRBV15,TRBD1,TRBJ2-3,CATSFRQGGPDTQYF,TGTGCCACCAGCTTCCGACAGGGGGGGCCAGATACGCAGTATTTT
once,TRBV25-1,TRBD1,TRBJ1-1,CASTPLGTDTEAFF,TGTGCCAGCACCCCACTTGGGACAGACACTGAAGCTTTCTTT
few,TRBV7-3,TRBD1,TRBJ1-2,CASSYGQGWGYTF,TGTGCCAGCAGCTACGGACAGGGCTGGGGCTACACCTTC
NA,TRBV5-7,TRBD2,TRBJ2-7,CASSPSLAGTYEQYF,TGTGCCAGCAGCCCCTCACTAGCGGGGACCTACGAGCAGTACTTC
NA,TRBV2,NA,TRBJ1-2,CASMRTGPGGYTF,TGTGCCAGCATGAGAACAGGGCCTGGAGGCTACACCTTC
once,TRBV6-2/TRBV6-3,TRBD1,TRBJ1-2,CASSYAGQFYGYTF,TGTGCCAGCAGTTACGCGGGACAGTTCTATGGCTACACCTTC
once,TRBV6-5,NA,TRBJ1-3,CASSYSEWSSGNTIYF,TGTGCCAGCAGTTACTCGGAGTGGAGCTCTGGAAACACCATATATTTT
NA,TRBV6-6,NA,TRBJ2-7,CASSYGVSGYEQYF,TGTGCCAGCAGTTATGGCGTAAGCGGCTACGAGCAGTACTTC
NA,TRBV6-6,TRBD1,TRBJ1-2,CASSPTGAEGYTF,TGTGCCAGCAGCCCTACAGGGGCGGAGGGCTACACCTTC
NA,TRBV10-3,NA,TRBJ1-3,CAAAASGNTIYF,TGTGCCGCGGCAGCATCTGGAAACACCATATATTTT
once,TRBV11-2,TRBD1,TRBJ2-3,CASSLTMTGVTDTQYF,TGTGCCAGCAGCTTAACCATGACAGGGGTGACAGATACGCAGTATTTT
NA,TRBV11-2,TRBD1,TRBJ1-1,CASSFWDSQNTEAFF,TGTGCCAGCAGCTTCTGGGACAGTCAGAACACTGAAGCTTTCTTT
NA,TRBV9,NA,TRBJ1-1,CASAIGMGAVASGTEAFF,TGTGCCAGCGCTATTGGGATGGGGGCAGTTGCCTCGGGGACTGAAGCTTTCTTT
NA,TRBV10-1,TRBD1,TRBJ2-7,CASSEGTGADEQYF,TGCGCCAGCAGTGAAGGGACAGGGGCCGACGAGCAGTACTTC
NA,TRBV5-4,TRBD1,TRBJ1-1,CASSALPTGAGMNTEAFF,TGTGCCAGCAGCGCCCTCCCGACAGGGGCCGGCATGAACACTGAAGCTTTCTTT
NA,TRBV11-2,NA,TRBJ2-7,CASSLDGVGGQYF,TGTGCCAGCAGCTTAGATGGTGTAGGAGGGCAGTACTTC